Presented here are 20 T cell receptor beta chains from one specimen sequenced in a study of cytomegalovirus exposure and HLA in healthy donors. Clones were read by immunoSEQ multiplex PCR, and TCRdb kept only the in-frame ones, dropping some. The sample holds fewer than 95,000 clones; 80% to 85% are singletons and the top ten take 9% to 14%. Sequenced input: PBMCs. These receptors were collected from a woman between 18 and 29 years old in good health and CMV-seropositive.

This rearrangement joins TRBV23-1 to TRBJ2-1; possible D gene TRBD1, 6 bases. TRBV23-1 is reported as an ORF; its role is uncertain. The CDR3 loop spans 15 amino acids. Trimming left V 4 bases short and J 4 bases short, with 14 bases between. The CDR3: CASSPEGDLYNEQFF. The CDR3 coding sequence is TGCGCCAGCAGTCCCGAGGGGGACCTATACAATGAGCAGTTCTTC.

The chain has TRBV5-1 and TRBJ1-1, with 7 bases aligning to TRBD1. CDR3 size: 14 residues. Per germline, CDR1 SGHRS and CDR2 YFSETQ. With 4 bases clipped from V and 5 bases from J, the junction kept 8 bases outside the gene matches. The CDR3 DNA follows: TGCGCCAGCAGCAACCGGCAGGGGGGAACTGAAGCTTTCTTT. As protein: CASSNRQGGTEAFF.

This clone was counted a few times. This rearrangement joins TRBV10-3 to TRBJ1-2, with TRBD1 as a possible D gene (6 bases). The ends were cut back, 7 bases at V and 1 base at J, with 10 bases in the middle. The CDR3 is 13 residues long. The germline CDR1 and CDR2 sequences are ENHRY and SYGVKD. CDR3 nucleotide sequence: TGTGCCATCAATCAACAGGGTAACTATGGCTACACCTTC. This sequence encodes CAINQQGNYGYTF.

This chain links TRBV19 with TRBJ1-5; weak D call: TRBD1 (6 bases). Germline V gives CDR1 LNHDA, CDR2 SQIVND (reference sequence). Deletions cut 1 base from V and 7 bases from J, with 14 bases between. CDR3 length equals 15 residues. The CDR3 region is CASSIVGRGGQPQHF. CDR3 DNA: TGTGCCAGTAGTATAGTAGGCAGGGGTGGCCAGCCCCAGCATTTT.

The rearrangement joins TRBV9 to TRBJ2-2; no reliable D call. The CDR3 loop spans 13 amino acids. Germline V gene sequence: CDR1 SGDLS, CDR2 YYNGEE. The V end was cut by 5 bases, the J end by 3 bases, with 8 bases between. The chain's CDR3 is CASSVRDTGELFF. CDR3 coding DNA: TGTGCCAGCAGTGTAAGAGACACCGGGGAGCTGTTTTTT.

This sequence joins TRBV7-2 and TRBJ1-1; 12 nucleotides agree with TRBD1. The CDR3 contains 16 residues. CDR1 and CDR2 from the germline V gene are SGHTA and FQGNSA. J lost 6 bases, V lost 5 bases, and 10 bases had no gene match. The CDR3 protein is CASSGGTGGGNAEAFF. The CDR3 DNA reads TGTGCCAGCAGCGGAGGGACAGGGGGCGGAAATGCTGAAGCTTTCTTT.

This rearrangement joins TRBV4-1 to TRBJ1-3; D is ambiguous. Trimming removed 4 bases at V and 5 bases at J, with 9 bases between. Germline values: CDR1 MGHRA, CDR2 YSYEKL. This CDR3 region has 13 residues. The CDR3 region is CASSPAYRNTIYF. DNA of the CDR3: TGCGCCAGCAGCCCCGCTTACAGAAACACCATATATTTT.

The chain joins TRBV5-1 to TRBJ1-3; 7 bases agree with TRBD1. Germline V CDR1 and CDR2: SGHRS, YFSETQ. The CDR3 loop spans 14 amino acids. Trimming at V came to 0 bases and at J to 4 bases, leaving 1 base not matched to a gene. CDR3 sequence reads: CASSLDRGGNTIYF. CDR3 DNA: TGCGCCAGCAGCTTGGACAGGGGAGGAAACACCATATATTTT.

The chain has TRBV19 and TRBJ2-7; 8 bases match TRBD1. V gave up 5 bases and J gave up 5 bases; unmatched junction bases: 8. CDR1 and CDR2 (germline): LNHDA, SQIVND (reference sequence). The CDR3 runs 14 residues. The CDR3 spells CASSPGQGLHEQYF. In DNA form, the CDR3 reads TGTGCCAGTAGTCCCGGACAGGGTTTGCACGAGCAGTACTTC.

The CDR3 is CASREGNLGQPQHF. In DNA, the CDR3 is TGTGCCAGCAGGGAGGGGAACCTCGGTCAGCCCCAGCATTTT. The rearrangement links TRBV6-1 to TRBJ1-5; D is perhaps TRBD1 (5 bases). Trimming took off 6 bases at V and 6 bases at J, with 15 bases between the two ends. This CDR3 contains 14 residues. Germline loops: CDR1 MNHNS, CDR2 SASEGT.

This sequence joins TRBV7-2 and TRBJ2-7; TRBD2 matches at 7 bases. The CDR3 has 15 amino acids. Per germline, CDR1 SGHTA and CDR2 FQGNSA. Unmatched junction bases numbered 8, after V lost 5 bases and J lost 1 base. CDR3 nucleotides: TGTGCCAGCAGCCCCTCGGGAGGCCAGTCCTACGAGCAGTACTTC. This codes for CASSPSGGQSYEQYF.

The chain joins TRBV6-1 to TRBJ1-5, with D unclear. The CDR3 sequence is 14 residues long. CDR1 is MNHNS, CDR2 SASEGT, per germline. Trimming left V 6 bases short and J 2 bases short, with 11 bases between. Here the CDR3 reads CASSGVAGNQPQHF. The CDR3 nucleotides read TGTGCCAGCAGCGGGGTCGCGGGCAATCAGCCCCAGCATTTT.

The CDR3 sequence is CASSLERAATNEKLFF. CDR3 in DNA: TGTGCCAGCAGCTTGGAGAGGGCTGCAACTAATGAAAAACTGTTTTTT. The chain links TRBV7-2 to TRBJ1-4, with D unresolved. V was shortened by 3 bases and J by 0 bases, with 11 bases between the two germline ends. CDR1 and CDR2 from the germline V gene are SGHTA and FQGNSA. The CDR3 consists of 16 residues.

The chain carries TRBV2 and TRBJ1-1; 8 bases agree with TRBD1. Germline CDR1 SNHLY, CDR2 FYNNEI. With V trimmed by 8 bases and J by 2 bases, 4 bases remained unmatched. This CDR3 spans 13 amino acids. In DNA form, the CDR3 reads TGTGCCAGCTCGGGACAGGATAACACTGAAGCTTTCTTT. It codes for CASSGQDNTEAFF. Based on the CDR3 plus reference TRBV2 and TRBJ1-1, the full variable domain is EPEVTQTPSHQVTQMGQEVILRCVPISNHLYFYWYRQILGQKVEFLVSFYNNEISEKSEIFDDQFSVERPDGSNFTLKIRSTKLEDSAMYFCASSGQDNTEAFFGQGTRLTVV.

This clone has a single count. The chain carries TRBV7-2 and TRBJ1-4, with D unresolved. The V and J ends lost 3 bases and 5 bases respectively, with 10 bases between them. This CDR3 contains 14 residues. The V gene's germline CDR1 is SGHTA and CDR2 FQGNSA. The CDR3 loop is CASSFAGLNEKLFF. In DNA, the CDR3 is TGTGCCAGCAGCTTCGCGGGGTTAAATGAAAAACTGTTTTTT.

This CDR3 is CASSIRIGERDYEQYF. The CDR3, as DNA: TGTGCCAGTAGTATTCGGATCGGGGAAAGGGACTACGAGCAGTACTTC. V and J are TRBV19 and TRBJ2-7; the D gene is possibly TRBD2 (5 bases). CDR1 LNHDA and CDR2 SQIVND come from the germline V gene (reference sequence). Trimming shortened V by 3 bases and J by 3 bases, and 18 bases separated the two germline ends. This CDR3 has 16 residues. Supplemented by reference TRBV19 and TRBJ2-7, the full variable domain reads DGGITQSPKYLFRKEGQNVTLSCEQNLNHDAMYWYRQDPGQGLRLIYYSQIVNDFQKGDIAEGYSVSREKKESFPLTVTSAQKNPTAFYLCASSIRIGERDYEQYFGPGTRLTVT.

The chain has TRBV7-2 and TRBJ2-1, with D possibly matching TRBD2 (5 bases). The V gene's germline CDR1 is SGHTA and CDR2 FQGNSA. V was pared by 4 bases and J by 0 bases, with 10 bases between. There are 15 residues in the CDR3. As DNA, the CDR3 is TGTGCCAGCAGCTACCGAGCGGACTCCTACAATGAGCAGTTCTTC. Its translation is CASSYRADSYNEQFF.

J is TRBJ2-5 and V is TRBV2; 10 bases agree with TRBD2. The V segment lost 6 bases and the J segment 2 bases; nucleotides outside the gene matches: 15. This CDR3 has 18 residues. Germline V lookup: CDR1 SNHLY, CDR2 FYNNEI. The chain's CDR3 is CASSRGGGLADLQETQYF. In nucleotides, the CDR3 is TGTGCCAGCAGCAGGGGGGGAGGACTAGCGGACCTTCAAGAGACCCAGTACTTC.

V and J are TRBV4-1 and TRBJ2-7, with 8 bases that match TRBD1. The ends lost 1 base at V and 2 bases at J; junction bases unmatched: 4. The CDR3 is 15 residues long. Germline V gene lookup returns CDR1 MGHRA and CDR2 YSYEKL. CDR3 region: CASSQVWTGTYEQYF. The CDR3 DNA is TGCGCCAGCAGCCAAGTTTGGACAGGGACCTACGAGCAGTACTTC.

The chain links TRBV19 to TRBJ2-7, with D perhaps matching TRBD2 (6 bases). Germline CDR1 reads LNHDA; CDR2 reads SQIVND (reference sequence). The CDR3 runs to 13 residues. With 7 bases removed from V and 7 bases from J, the gap between germline ends came to 17 bases. The CDR3 loop is CASTPEGTREQYF. The CDR3 coding sequence is TGTGCCAGTACCCCGGAGGGAACGAGGGAGCAGTACTTC.